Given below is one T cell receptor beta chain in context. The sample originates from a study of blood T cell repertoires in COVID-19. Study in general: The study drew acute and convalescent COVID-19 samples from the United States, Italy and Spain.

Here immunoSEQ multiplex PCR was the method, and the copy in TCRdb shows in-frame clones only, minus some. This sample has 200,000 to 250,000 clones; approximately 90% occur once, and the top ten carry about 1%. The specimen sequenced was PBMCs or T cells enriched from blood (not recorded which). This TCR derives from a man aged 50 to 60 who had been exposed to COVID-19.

In DNA form, the CDR3 reads TGTGCCAGCAGCCGTTATCCCTCAGCGGGACGCTCCTACAATGAGCAGTTCTTC. This gives the protein CASSRYPSAGRSYNEQFF. The chain is built from TRBV7-2 and TRBJ2-1, with TRBD2 identical over 7 bases. The CDR3 is made up of 18 amino acids. Germline assignment: CDR1 SGHTA and CDR2 FQGNSA. Trimming at V came to 5 bases and at J to 0 bases, leaving 13 bases not matched to a gene. The full variable domain, in which reference TRBV7-2 and TRBJ2-1 provide the parts outside the CDR3, is GAGVSQSPSNKVTEKGKDVELRCDPISGHTALYWYRQSLGQGLEFLIYFQGNSAPDKSGLPSDRFSAERTGGSVSTLTIQRTQQEDSAVYLCASSRYPSAGRSYNEQFFGPGTRLTVL.